This T cell receptor (beta chain) came from a study of Ad26.COV2.S vaccination and SARS-CoV-2 variants. About the study: Among those in the COV1001 Ad26.COV2.S trial arm was the donor. Points from the study as a whole: After vaccination, reports described spike-specific CD8+ and CD4+ T cell responses as showing substantial breadth. Recipients of vaccine and of placebo showed similar breadth of their non-spike TCR repertoires.

The CDR3 is 14 amino acids. Germline V lookup: CDR1 LGHDT, CDR2 YNNKEL (reference sequence). With 6 bases clipped from V and 8 bases from J, the junction kept 7 bases outside the gene matches. A remark on this clone: Its specificity is not known.

Documented treatment: 19 received Ad26.COV2.S at low or high dose, single or two shots; roughly five received placebo; per-sample allocation not given. Vaccine and placebo recipients were sampled on day 63 after the first injection. In Boston, an adult donor aged 18-55 years took part. Sequencing used immunoSEQ multiplex PCR; TCRdb keeps in-frame clones, though not all of them. The sample shows roughly 680,000 clones, around 92% of them seen only once. The J gene is TRBJ1-6, the V gene TRBV3-1 (or the pseudogene TRBV3-2); 7 bases agree with TRBD1. This sequence originates from a person aged 18-65 years who received the Ad26.COV2.S COVID-19 vaccine or a placebo. Here the sequenced sample was peripheral blood, taken in a trial of Ad26.COV2.S vaccine versus placebo. The CDR3 sequence: CASRPDRDDSPLHF. CDR3 DNA: TGTGCCAGCAGACCCGACAGGGACGATTCACCCCTCCACTTT.